Sequencing of this T cell receptor (beta chain) was carried out in a study of CD8+CD57+ T cells in acquired aplastic anemia. Across the study: The average for DNA from sorted CD4+ and CD8+ cells was roughly 3 ug. Study-wide results and caveats: Sharing between patients and controls was observed for twenty-nine CD8+ CDR3 sequences. Patients showed no significant difference from controls in CD8+ Simpson's diversity.

This CDR3 is built from 11 residues. The V gene's germline CDR1 is SNHLY and CDR2 FYNNEI. This clonotype has only a few counts. Its antigen is not known. It was patients with CD8+CD57+ cell expansion by flow cytometry who were chosen for sequencing. Blood samples were obtained from patients who had received no prior therapy. For CDR3 and TCR beta VDJ profiling, genomic DNA was the template used. TCRdb ran MiXCR on the reads and lists one entry per CDR3 protein. The data show some 150,000 distinct CDR3 sequences, 40% to 65% seen once. The V gene is TRBV2, the J gene TRBJ2-5; a possible D gene is TRBD2 (7 bases). The assigned J gene may be wrong: the sequence end matches TRBJ2-7 better. This TCR was recovered from a human donor with aplastic anemia. Specimen: sorted CD4+, CD8+, or CD8+CD57+ T cells (not recorded which) from PBMCs. CDR3 coding DNA: TGTGCCAGCCTTAGGGGGGGCGAGCAGTACTTC. It codes for CASLRGGEQYF.